What follows are 31 T cell receptor beta chains derived from one specimen sequenced in a study of identifying expanded T cells in peripheral blood. The protocol was immunoSEQ multiplex PCR, while the TCRdb copy is restricted to in-frame clones and leaves out a portion. Found here are approximately 120,000 clones, roughly nine tenths of them singletons; the top ten hold approximately 8%. Sequenced: blood. All receptors derive from a person aged 18 to 75 in good health.

This chain connects TRBV7-6 to TRBJ1-2, with 7 positions matching TRBD1. The CDR3 is made up of 13 amino acids. V lost 7 bases, J lost 6 bases, and 8 bases stayed unmatched. In germline, CDR1 is SGHVS, CDR2 FNYEAQ. The chain's CDR3 is CASNKGQGDGYTF. DNA for the CDR3: TGTGCCAGCAACAAAGGGCAGGGGGATGGCTACACCTTC.

The J gene is TRBJ2-7, the V gene TRBV5-4; D might be TRBD1 (6 bases). The CDR3 length is 12 residues. In germline, CDR1 is SGHNT, CDR2 YYREEE (reference sequence). Trimming took 4 bases from V and 3 from J, leaving 8 bases between them. The chain's CDR3 is CASSPDSYEQYF. The DNA of the CDR3 is TGTGCCAGCAGCCCGGACAGCTACGAGCAGTACTTC.

This chain joins TRBV5-6 and TRBJ2-7, with TRBD1 matching 12 bases. Germline V lookup: CDR1 SGHDT, CDR2 YYEEEE. This CDR3 is 15 amino acids long. V trimming: 6 bases; J trimming: 5 bases; junction bases outside the gene matches: 9. Here the CDR3 reads CASKKYGTGGHEQYF. The CDR3 coding sequence is TGTGCCAGCAAAAAGTACGGGACAGGGGGCCACGAGCAGTACTTC.

The CDR3 bases are TGTGCCAGCAGCCTAAGACCGACAGGGAACTACGAGCAGTACTTC. Translation gives CASSLRPTGNYEQYF. The chain joins TRBV7-6 to TRBJ2-7, with TRBD1 matching over 7 bases. V dropped 5 bases and J dropped 3; count of bases not matched to a gene: 10. The CDR3 length is 15 residues. Germline V CDR1 and CDR2: SGHVS, FNYEAQ.

The gene calls are TRBV28 and TRBJ1-2; weak D call: TRBD1 (5 bases). V dropped 5 bases and J dropped 6 bases, with 13 bases sitting between them. The CDR3 length is 13 residues. Germline V gene data show CDR1 as MDHEN and CDR2 as SYDVKM. The CDR3 bases are TGTGCCAGCAGTACTACAGGCGCAAATGGCTACACCTTC. Encoded protein: CASSTTGANGYTF.

V is TRBV5-6 and J is TRBJ2-5; D gene ambiguous. The CDR3 extends over 11 amino acids. V shed 3 bases and J shed 7 bases, with 7 bases lying between them. The germline V gene has CDR1 SGHDT and CDR2 YYEEEE. This CDR3 is CASSSRRTQYF. The CDR3 DNA sequence: TGTGCCAGCAGCTCCCGGAGGACCCAGTACTTC.

V and J are TRBV4-1 and TRBJ1-5, with D uncertain. CDR3 size: 15 residues. Trimming removed 0 bases from V and 6 bases from J, with 12 bases in between. Germline loops: CDR1 MGHRA, CDR2 YSYEKL. This CDR3 reads CASSQDRAGRQPQHF. The DNA of the CDR3 is TGCGCCAGCAGCCAAGATCGGGCAGGACGTCAGCCCCAGCATTTT.

The CDR3 spells CASSIRQGFNTEAFF. The CDR3 coding sequence is TGTGCCAGTAGTATACGACAGGGATTTAACACTGAAGCTTTCTTT. The rearrangement uses TRBV19 and TRBJ1-1; 7 bases are shared with TRBD1. J was trimmed by 2 bases and V by 2 bases; bases with no gene match: 5. This CDR3 is built from 15 residues. Looked up from germline, CDR1 is LNHDA and CDR2 is SQIVND (reference sequence).

The chain is built from TRBV2 and TRBJ2-5; the match to TRBD1 covers 8 bases. Unmatched junction bases numbered 8, after V lost 5 bases and J lost 3 bases. Germline V lookup: CDR1 SNHLY, CDR2 FYNNEI. The CDR3 loop spans 15 amino acids. The chain's CDR3 is CASSKQGVVKETQYF. As DNA, the CDR3 is TGTGCCAGCAGTAAACAGGGGGTAGTGAAAGAGACCCAGTACTTC.

The chain uses TRBV4-1 and TRBJ2-7; 7 bases are shared with TRBD2. Germline lookup yields CDR1 MGHRA and CDR2 YSYEKL. After removal of 2 bases from V and 0 bases from J, the junction contained 4 bases not matched to a gene. The CDR3 is 15 residues long. In nucleotides, the CDR3 is TGCGCCAGCAGCCAAAAGGAGCGGGACTCCTACGAGCAGTACTTC. It yields the protein CASSQKERDSYEQYF.

This clone was observed a single time. The chain recombines TRBV5-1 with TRBJ1-1; 7 bases match TRBD1. This CDR3 is built from 16 residues. Germline V gene sequence: CDR1 SGHRS, CDR2 YFSETQ. Germline trimming cut 0 bases from V and 4 bases from J; bases unmatched to any gene: 9. CDR3 bases: TGCGCCAGCAGCTTGGAGGGGGCGCGTGGGGTCACTGAAGCTTTCTTT. Translating it yields CASSLEGARGVTEAFF.

The chain combines TRBV12-5 with TRBJ2-1, with D possibly TRBD1 on 5 matching bases. There are 17 residues in the CDR3. V lost 0 bases to trimming and J lost 0 bases, with 12 bases between them. Germline V gene lookup returns CDR1 LGHNT and CDR2 FRNRAP. CDR3 in DNA: TGTGCTAGTGGTTTGGTACTCGACAGTTACTCCTACAATGAGCAGTTCTTC. Protein sequence: CASGLVLDSYSYNEQFF.

The chain has TRBV5-1 and TRBJ2-3; tentatively, D is TRBD1 (5 bases). Per the germline V gene, CDR1 is SGHRS and CDR2 is YFSETQ. V dropped 4 bases and J dropped 2 bases, with 20 bases sitting between them. This CDR3 region has 17 residues. CDR3 residues: CASSLRARDPPTDTQYF. The CDR3 DNA is TGCGCCAGCAGCCTCCGGGCCAGGGATCCCCCCACAGATACGCAGTATTTT.

The chain has TRBV6-6 and TRBJ1-5; D call uncertain. The ends were cut back, 2 bases at V and 4 bases at J, with 12 bases in the middle. Germline CDR1 is MNHNY and CDR2 is SVGAGI (reference sequence). The CDR3 covers 15 residues. CDR3 DNA sequence: TGTGCCAGCAGTTACGAGTTAGGAGGGAATCAGCCCCAGCATTTT. It codes for CASSYELGGNQPQHF.

This rearrangement joins TRBV7-2 to TRBJ2-1; D unresolved. Trimming cost V 3 bases and J 0 bases, with 6 bases left between them. CDR3 length equals 14 residues. Germline V gene lookup returns CDR1 SGHTA and CDR2 FQGNSA. CDR3 nucleotides: TGTGCCAGCAGCTTGTTGCGCTCCTACAATGAGCAGTTCTTC. Translating it yields CASSLLRSYNEQFF. The complete variable domain, with remaining parts taken from reference TRBV7-2 and TRBJ2-1, reads GAGVSQSPSNKVTEKGKDVELRCDPISGHTALYWYRQSLGQGLEFLIYFQGNSAPDKSGLPSDRFSAERTGGSVSTLTIQRTQQEDSAVYLCASSLLRSYNEQFFGPGTRLTVL.

The chain is built from TRBV5-1 and TRBJ1-1, with D uncertain. The CDR3 length is 15 residues. Trimming cost V 3 bases and J 1 base, with 13 bases left between them. Germline CDR1 and CDR2: SGHRS and YFSETQ. Written as DNA, the CDR3 is TGCGCCAGCAGCTCCGACATTACTCAGAACACTGAAGCTTTCTTT. Protein: CASSSDITQNTEAFF.

The chain carries TRBV18 and TRBJ2-2; the D is unclear. CDR1 and CDR2 from the germline V gene are KGHSH and LQKENI. CDR3 length: 15 amino acids. Trimming stripped 3 bases from V and 4 bases from J, with 12 bases between. The CDR3 is CASSPLISGTGELFF. Written as DNA, the CDR3 is TGTGCCAGCTCACCCCTGATATCGGGCACCGGGGAGCTGTTTTTT. Drawing the rest from reference TRBV18 and TRBJ2-2, the complete variable domain is NAGVMQNPRHLVRRRGQEARLRCSPMKGHSHVYWYRQLPEEGLKFMVYLQKENIIDESGMPKERFSAEFPKEGPSILRIQQVVRGDSAAYFCASSPLISGTGELFFGEGSRLTVL.

This clone was seen a single time. V is TRBV28 and J is TRBJ2-4; D is unresolved. V was pared by 4 bases and J by 15 bases, with 19 bases between. CDR1 is MDHEN, CDR2 SYDVKM, per germline. This CDR3 comprises 13 residues. The DNA for the CDR3 is TGTGCCAGCAGTTCACCGACCGATTATATAGGGTACTTC. It translates to CASSSPTDYIGYF.

The chain recombines TRBV5-1 with TRBJ1-2; D gene unclear. V shed 0 bases and J shed 7 bases, with 13 bases lying between them. The CDR3 is 14 residues long. Per the germline V gene, CDR1 is SGHRS and CDR2 is YFSETQ. The CDR3 loop reads CASSLDTWEGGYTF. CDR3 sequence (DNA): TGCGCCAGCAGCTTGGATACGTGGGAGGGTGGCTACACCTTC.

The rearrangement uses TRBV28 and TRBJ1-1; D ambiguous. Germline CDR1 is MDHEN and CDR2 is SYDVKM. The V end was cut by 4 bases, the J end by 0 bases, with 9 bases between. CDR3 length equals 14 residues. As DNA, the CDR3 is TGTGCCAGCAGTTCCCGGTGGGTGAACACTGAAGCTTTCTTT. It translates to CASSSRWVNTEAFF.

The chain recombines TRBV7-9 with TRBJ2-2, with a possible D match to TRBD2 (7 bases). The CDR3 length is 16 residues. Germline CDR1 reads SEHNR; CDR2 reads FQNEAQ (reference sequence). Between the trimmed V and J ends, which lost 5 bases and 4 bases, there was a span of 17 bases. This chain's CDR3 is CASSPPSGGGTGELFF. The CDR3 coding sequence is TGTGCCAGCAGCCCCCCTAGCGGAGGGGGCACCGGGGAGCTGTTTTTT.

This clone appeared once. This chain joins TRBV15 and TRBJ1-5, with D possibly matching TRBD1 (5 bases). Germline loops: CDR1 LNHNV, CDR2 YYDKDF (reference sequence). This CDR3 is 19 amino acids long. Trimming stripped 3 bases from V and 3 bases from J, with 24 bases between. CDR3 residues: CATSRGLAGIPGVNQPQHF. The CDR3 DNA sequence: TGTGCCACCAGCAGGGGGTTGGCAGGGATCCCGGGAGTCAATCAGCCCCAGCATTTT.

The chain uses TRBV6-1 and TRBJ2-7; either TRBD1 or TRBD2 may supply D (5 bases each). The CDR3 extends over 15 amino acids. Trimming cost V 1 base and J 0 bases, with 10 bases left between them. Germline CDR1 and CDR2: MNHNS and SASEGT. The CDR3 DNA reads as TGTGCCAGCAGTGAAGGTTGGGGGAGCTCCTACGAGCAGTACTTC. Translating gives CASSEGWGSSYEQYF.

V usage is TRBV10-3 and J usage is TRBJ2-3; D is unresolved. CDR1 and CDR2 from the germline V gene are ENHRY and SYGVKD. The length of the CDR3 is 14 residues. V was shortened by 3 bases and J by 2 bases, with 9 bases between the two germline ends. CDR3 DNA sequence: TGTGCCATCAGTGATGGAGCCCTCACAGATACGCAGTATTTT. Translated: CAISDGALTDTQYF.

The chain has TRBV19 and TRBJ1-1, with D unresolved. Germline loops: CDR1 LNHDA, CDR2 SQIVND (reference sequence). The germline V and J ends were trimmed by 3 bases and 7 bases, with 12 bases remaining between them. The CDR3 totals 13 residues. The CDR3 DNA follows: TGTGCCAGTAGTATGGGTGTCGGAGTTGAAGCTTTCTTT. This translates into CASSMGVGVEAFF.

The chain couples TRBV7-9 to TRBJ2-1; D might be TRBD2 (6 bases). The CDR3 loop spans 15 amino acids. CDR1 and CDR2 from the germline V gene are SEHNR and FQNEAQ (reference sequence). Trimming left V 5 bases short and J 8 bases short, with 19 bases between. The CDR3 DNA reads TGTGCCAGCAGCCGAGGAGGGGTAAAAGGCGATGAGCAGTTCTTC. Translated, it gives CASSRGGVKGDEQFF. Full variable domain (missing parts from reference TRBV7-9 and TRBJ2-1): DTGVSQNPRHKITKRGQNVTFRCDPISEHNRLYWYRQTLGQGPEFLTYFQNEAQLEKSRLLSDRFSAERPKGSFSTLEIQRTEQGDSAMYLCASSRGGVKGDEQFFGPGTRLTVL.

The chain is built from TRBV6-6 and TRBJ1-2; D is perhaps TRBD1 (6 bases). Germline-derived CDR1 and CDR2 are MNHNY and SVGAGI (reference sequence). V was pared by 7 bases and J by 3 bases, with 15 bases between. This CDR3 spans 14 amino acids. The CDR3, as DNA: TGTGCCAGCAAGGATGACAGGACGCACTATGGCTACACCTTC. It specifies CASKDDRTHYGYTF.

The V gene is TRBV18, the J gene TRBJ1-2; D not certain. The CDR3 runs 17 residues. V lost 0 bases and J 4 bases, leaving 18 bases between the germline ends. Germline lookup yields CDR1 KGHSH and CDR2 LQKENI. The CDR3, as DNA: TGTGCCAGCTCACCACCCAATGCCGGGCCCGCGGGCTATGGCTACACCTTC. It codes for CASSPPNAGPAGYGYTF. The full variable domain, rest sourced from reference TRBV18 and TRBJ1-2, is NAGVMQNPRHLVRRRGQEARLRCSPMKGHSHVYWYRQLPEEGLKFMVYLQKENIIDESGMPKERFSAEFPKEGPSILRIQQVVRGDSAAYFCASSPPNAGPAGYGYTFGSGTRLTVV.

The J gene is TRBJ2-7, the V gene TRBV4-1, with 7 bases that match TRBD1. Trimming removed 4 bases from V and 3 bases from J; junction bases left unmatched: 9. CDR3 size: 15 residues. Germline V CDR1 and CDR2: MGHRA, YSYEKL. The DNA for the CDR3 is TGCGCCAGCAGCCCAGGGGGTCCTTCGGACTACGAGCAGTACTTC. This codes for CASSPGGPSDYEQYF.

This clone was counted between two and nine times. This chain connects TRBV7-3 to TRBJ1-1; D gene uncertain. The CDR3 consists of 14 residues. Trimming shortened V by 2 bases and J by 2 bases, and 9 bases separated the two germline ends. Germline V gene data show CDR1 as SGHTA and CDR2 as FQGTGA. CDR3 in DNA: TGTGCCAGCAGCTTATCAGCGTCAAACACTGAAGCTTTCTTT. It translates to CASSLSASNTEAFF. The full variable domain, in which reference TRBV7-3 and TRBJ1-1 provide the parts outside the CDR3, is GAGVSQTPSNKVTEKGKYVELRCDPISGHTALYWYRQSLGQGPEFLIYFQGTGAADDSGLPNDRFFAVRPEGSVSTLKIQRTERGDSAVYLCASSLSASNTEAFFGQGTRLTVV.

This chain joins TRBV5-1 and TRBJ2-1, with 15 nucleotides matching TRBD2. This CDR3 is 16 amino acids long. Germline V CDR1 and CDR2: SGHRS, YFSETQ. Trimming at V came to 4 bases and at J to 8 bases, leaving 7 bases not matched to a gene. CDR3 coding DNA: TGCGCCAGCAGCCTCTGGACTAGCGGGGGGGCGGATGAGCAGTTCTTC. This codes for CASSLWTSGGADEQFF.